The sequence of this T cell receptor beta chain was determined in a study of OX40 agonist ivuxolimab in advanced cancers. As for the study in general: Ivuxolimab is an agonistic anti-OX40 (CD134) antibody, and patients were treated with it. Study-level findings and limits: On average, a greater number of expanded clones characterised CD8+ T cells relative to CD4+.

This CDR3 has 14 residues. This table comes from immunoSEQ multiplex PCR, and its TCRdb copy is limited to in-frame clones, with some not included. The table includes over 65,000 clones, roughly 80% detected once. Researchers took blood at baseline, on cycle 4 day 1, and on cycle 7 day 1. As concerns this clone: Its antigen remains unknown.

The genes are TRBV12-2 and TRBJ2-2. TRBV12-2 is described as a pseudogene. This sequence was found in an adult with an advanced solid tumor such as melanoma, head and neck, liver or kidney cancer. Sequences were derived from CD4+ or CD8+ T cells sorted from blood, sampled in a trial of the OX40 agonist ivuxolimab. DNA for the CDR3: TGTGCAAGTCGCAGGGACCGGAACACCGGGGAGCTGTTTTTT. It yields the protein CASRRDRNTGELFF.